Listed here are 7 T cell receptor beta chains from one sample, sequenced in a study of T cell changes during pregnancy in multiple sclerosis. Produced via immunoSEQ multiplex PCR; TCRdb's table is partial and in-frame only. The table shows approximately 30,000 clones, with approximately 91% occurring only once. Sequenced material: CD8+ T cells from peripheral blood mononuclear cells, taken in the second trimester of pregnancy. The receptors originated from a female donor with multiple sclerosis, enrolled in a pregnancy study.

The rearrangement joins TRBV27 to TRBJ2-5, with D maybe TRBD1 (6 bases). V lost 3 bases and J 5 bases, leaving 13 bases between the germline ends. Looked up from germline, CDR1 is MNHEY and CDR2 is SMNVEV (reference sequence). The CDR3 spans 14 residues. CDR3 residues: CASSFTGLGETQYF. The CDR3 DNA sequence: TGTGCCAGCAGTTTTACAGGGTTAGGGGAGACCCAGTACTTC.

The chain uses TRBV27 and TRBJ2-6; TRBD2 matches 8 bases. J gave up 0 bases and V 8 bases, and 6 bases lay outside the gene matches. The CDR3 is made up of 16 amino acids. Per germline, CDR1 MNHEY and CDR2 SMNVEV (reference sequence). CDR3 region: CASQRGPPSGANVLTF. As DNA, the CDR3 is TGTGCCAGCCAGCGGGGGCCTCCCTCTGGGGCCAACGTCCTGACTTTC. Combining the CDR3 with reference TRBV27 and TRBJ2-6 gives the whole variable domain EAQVTQNPRYLITVTGKKLTVTCSQNMNHEYMSWYRQDPGLGLRQIYYSMNVEVTDKGDVPEGYKVSRKEKRNFPLILESPSPNQTSLYFCASQRGPPSGANVLTFGAGSRLTVL.

The CDR3 DNA is TGCGCCAGCAGCCAGGATTTGGACACGTACTATGGCTACACCTTC. Protein sequence: CASSQDLDTYYGYTF. The V and J genes are TRBV4-3 and TRBJ1-2, with a possible D match to TRBD1 (5 bases). The CDR3 spans 15 residues. V was cut by 3 bases and J by 3 bases, with 14 bases left in between. Germline V gene data show CDR1 as LGHNA and CDR2 as YSLEER.

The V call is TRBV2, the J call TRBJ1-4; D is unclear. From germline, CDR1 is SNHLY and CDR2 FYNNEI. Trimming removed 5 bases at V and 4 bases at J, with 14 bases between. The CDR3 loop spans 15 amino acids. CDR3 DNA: TGTGCCAGCAGTAAGGAGGCGGCGATTAATGAAAAACTGTTTTTT. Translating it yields CASSKEAAINEKLFF.

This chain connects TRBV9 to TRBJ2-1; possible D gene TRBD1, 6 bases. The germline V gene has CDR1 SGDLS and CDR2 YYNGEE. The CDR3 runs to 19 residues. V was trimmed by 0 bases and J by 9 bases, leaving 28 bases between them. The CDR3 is CASSVAQGPSPMSSSEQFF. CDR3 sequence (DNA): TGTGCCAGCAGCGTAGCACAGGGTCCGTCTCCAATGTCAAGTAGTGAGCAGTTCTTC.

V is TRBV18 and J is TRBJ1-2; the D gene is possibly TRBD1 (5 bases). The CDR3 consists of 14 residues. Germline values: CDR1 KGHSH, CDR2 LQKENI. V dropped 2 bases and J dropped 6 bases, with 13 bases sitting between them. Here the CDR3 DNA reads TGTGCCAGCTCACCAGAAGGAGGGGATCATGGCTACACCTTC. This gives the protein CASSPEGGDHGYTF.

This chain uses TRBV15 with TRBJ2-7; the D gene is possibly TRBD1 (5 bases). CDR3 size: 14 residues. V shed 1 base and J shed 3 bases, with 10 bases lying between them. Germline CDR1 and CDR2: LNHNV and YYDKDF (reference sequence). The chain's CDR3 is CATSRGGRDYEQYF. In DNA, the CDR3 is TGTGCCACCAGCAGAGGTGGCAGGGACTACGAGCAGTACTTC.